This TCR beta chain was obtained from a study of spatial heterogeneity in lung cancer (dated 2019 in TCRdb). Describing the broader study: The donors were about 71 patients from the lung TRACERx cohort who had early-stage, untreated non-small cell lung cancer. Nonsynonymous mutation counts, determined by whole-exome sequencing of tumor tissue, were related to TCR repertoire features. At surgery, both alpha and beta chains were TCR-sequenced in more than 200 tumor regions, 64 matched nontumor lung samples and a few dozen PBMC samples. In non-small cell lung cancer, the study quantitatively compared TCR alpha and beta repertoires across several tumor regions, matched nontumor lung, and blood. More beta-chain than alpha-chain transcripts were consistently detected, likely reflecting higher beta-chain transcript abundance. Follow-up PBMC samples were sequenced whenever available, with a median time to follow-up of around 24 months after resection. In the raw uncorrected reads, each unique combination of TCR and UMI appeared more than ten times on average. Study-level results and caveats: Confirming at a functional level the hypothesis that regional TCRs recognize regional mutations was considered to require additional single-cell paired TCR alpha and beta sequencing. Ubiquitous expanded tumor TCRs were found in blood more often at tumor resection than at routine follow-up. Comparisons of baseline and follow-up blood repertoires included only approximately 15 patients.

This clonotype was seen only a few times. Its antigen remains unidentified. It has no much larger one-base neighbor in the sample; base qualities were not kept. From the germline V gene, CDR1 is MDHEN and CDR2 is SYDVKM. V was cut back by 6 bases and J by 4 bases, leaving a gap of 9 bases between them. The CDR3 runs 12 residues from the cysteine to the phenylalanine. Only the CDR3 DNA is retained, 36 bases long and in frame from the first base. The library was made by 5' RACE. These reads were obtained on a NextSeq 500. The TCR library protocol attached a unique molecular identifier to each TCR cDNA molecule to allow correction of PCR and sequencing errors. Per the original workflow: TCR identification, UMI-based error correction and CDR3 extraction were all carried out with Decombinator tools. TCRs above a frequency of 2 per 1,000, corresponding to the top 1% of the tumor frequency distribution, were defined as expanded. Rényi diversity was computed with the R vegan package after subsampling each repertoire 100 times to 5,000 TCRs. CDR3 similarity networks were constructed using string-kernel similarity of amino acid triplets, with links drawn between CDR3s whose pairwise similarity was above 0.82. TCRdb itself trimmed the public reads at Q25 with fastp, ran MiXCR and retained productive beta chains. Merged by CDR3 protein, the rows form single entries marked with the most common genes and DNA. TCRdb, not the original authors, processed these V and J calls. This sample has about 52,000 distinct CDR3 sequences in its table, and around 6.7% of those were observed once. The leading ten clones occupy approximately 40% of the sample.

What this sample's time point label stands for: blood at routine non-recurrence follow-up after resection. Whole RNA extracted from tumor and nontumor lung tissue, or from cryopreserved PBMC samples, was used for TCR sequencing without cell sorting. A patient was chosen for TCR sequencing only when enough RNA was available from at least two tumor regions. This specimen was PBMCs, taken at follow-up. This chain joins TRBV28 to TRBJ1-2; the D gene is not confidently resolved. The receptor comes from a female donor with early-stage non-small cell lung cancer. The bases read TGTGCCAGCAGGTGGATGGCCTATGGCTACACCTTC. This encodes CASRWMAYGYTF.